This entry lists 5 T cell receptor beta chains sequenced from one sample in a study of blood T cell repertoires in COVID-19. The protocol was immunoSEQ multiplex PCR, while the TCRdb copy is restricted to in-frame clones and leaves out a portion. Seen here are around 280,000 clones, approximately 80% observed once, and the top ten hold around 4%. What was sequenced was peripheral blood. The receptors were gathered from a woman between 50 and 59 years old with active or convalescent COVID-19.

The V gene is TRBV19, the J gene TRBJ2-5; D is unclear. The germline V gene encodes CDR1 LNHDA and CDR2 SQIVND (reference sequence). V lost 5 bases and J 2 bases, leaving 3 bases between the germline ends. This CDR3 contains 11 residues. CDR3 residues: CASSVQETQYF. The DNA of the CDR3 is TGTGCCAGTAGTGTACAAGAGACCCAGTACTTC.

The chain combines TRBV7-9 with TRBJ1-6; unclear D gene. The CDR3 length is 13 residues. The ends were cut back, 1 base at V and 13 bases at J, with 11 bases in the middle. Germline V CDR1 and CDR2: SEHNR, FQNEAQ (reference sequence). CDR3 coding DNA: TGTGCCAGCAGCTTAGAGAGCTTAAATCCCCTCCACTTT. Amino acids: CASSLESLNPLHF. Filled out from reference TRBV7-9 and TRBJ1-6, the complete variable domain reads DTGVSQNPRHKITKRGQNVTFRCDPISEHNRLYWYRQTLGQGPEFLTYFQNEAQLEKSRLLSDRFSAERPKGSFSTLEIQRTEQGDSAMYLCASSLESLNPLHFGNGTRLTVT.

Only a few counts were recorded for this clone. The rearrangement joins TRBV4-1 to TRBJ1-1; a possible D gene is TRBD1 (5 bases). Trimming removed 0 bases from V and 3 bases from J, with 20 bases in between. Germline V lookup: CDR1 MGHRA, CDR2 YSYEKL. The CDR3 extends over 18 amino acids. The CDR3 here is CASSQEPGGGPGYTEAFF. CDR3 coding DNA: TGCGCCAGCAGCCAAGAACCCGGCGGCGGCCCAGGGTACACTGAAGCTTTCTTT.

This clone was seen more than once but under ten times. The V call is TRBV11-2, the J call TRBJ2-1; 8 bases are a match to TRBD2. V shed 5 bases and J 5 bases; nucleotides not matched to a gene: 8. This CDR3 comprises 15 residues. CDR1 is SGHAT and CDR2 is FQNNGV in the germline V gene. The CDR3 reads CASSTGTRINNEQFF. The CDR3 DNA follows: TGTGCCAGCAGCACCGGGACTAGGATAAACAATGAGCAGTTCTTC. Complete variable domain (other parts from reference TRBV11-2 and TRBJ2-1): EAGVAQSPRYKIIEKRQSVAFWCNPISGHATLYWYQQILGQGPKLLIQFQNNGVVDDSQLPKDRFSAERLKGVDSTLKIQPAKLEDSAVYLCASSTGTRINNEQFFGPGTRLTVL.

This clone was counted only a few times. This sequence joins TRBV23-1 and TRBJ1-4; TRBD1 aligns across 7 bases. TRBV23-1 is an ORF, with its function uncertain. The V and J ends lost 6 bases and 8 bases, in that order; junction bases with no gene match: 15. The CDR3 is 16 residues long. The chain's CDR3 is CASRLYTGVVKEKLFF. CDR3 nucleotide sequence: TGCGCCAGCAGACTCTATACAGGGGTCGTCAAAGAAAAACTGTTTTTT.